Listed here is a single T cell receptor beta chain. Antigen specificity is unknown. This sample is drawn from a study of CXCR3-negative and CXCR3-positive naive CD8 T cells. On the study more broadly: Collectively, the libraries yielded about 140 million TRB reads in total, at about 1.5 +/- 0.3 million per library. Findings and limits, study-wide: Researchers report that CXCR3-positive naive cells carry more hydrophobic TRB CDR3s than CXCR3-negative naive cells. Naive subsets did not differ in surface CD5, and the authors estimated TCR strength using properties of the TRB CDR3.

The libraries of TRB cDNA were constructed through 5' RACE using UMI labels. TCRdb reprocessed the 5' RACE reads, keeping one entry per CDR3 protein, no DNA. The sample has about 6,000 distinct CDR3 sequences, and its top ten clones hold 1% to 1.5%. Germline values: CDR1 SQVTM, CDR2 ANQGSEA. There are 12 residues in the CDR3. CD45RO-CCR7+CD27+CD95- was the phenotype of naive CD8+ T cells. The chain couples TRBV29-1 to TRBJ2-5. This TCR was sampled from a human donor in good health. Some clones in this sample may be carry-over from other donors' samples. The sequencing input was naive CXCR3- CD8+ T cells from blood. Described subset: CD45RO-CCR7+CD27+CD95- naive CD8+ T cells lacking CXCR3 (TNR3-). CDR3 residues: CSVEDRKETQYF.